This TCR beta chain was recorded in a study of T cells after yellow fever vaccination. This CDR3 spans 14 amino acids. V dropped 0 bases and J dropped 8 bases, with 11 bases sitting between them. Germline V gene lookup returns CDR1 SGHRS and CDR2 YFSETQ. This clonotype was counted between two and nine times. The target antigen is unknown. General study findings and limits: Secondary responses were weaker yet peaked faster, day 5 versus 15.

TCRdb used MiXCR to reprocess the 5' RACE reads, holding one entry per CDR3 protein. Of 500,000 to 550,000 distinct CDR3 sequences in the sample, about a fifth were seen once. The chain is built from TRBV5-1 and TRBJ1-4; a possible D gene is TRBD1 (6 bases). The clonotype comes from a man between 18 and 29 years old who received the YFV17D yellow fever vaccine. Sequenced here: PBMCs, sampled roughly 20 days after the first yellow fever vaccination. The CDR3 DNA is TGCGCCAGCAGCTTGGACAGGGTTCGGGAAAAACTGTTTTTT. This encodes CASSLDRVREKLFF.